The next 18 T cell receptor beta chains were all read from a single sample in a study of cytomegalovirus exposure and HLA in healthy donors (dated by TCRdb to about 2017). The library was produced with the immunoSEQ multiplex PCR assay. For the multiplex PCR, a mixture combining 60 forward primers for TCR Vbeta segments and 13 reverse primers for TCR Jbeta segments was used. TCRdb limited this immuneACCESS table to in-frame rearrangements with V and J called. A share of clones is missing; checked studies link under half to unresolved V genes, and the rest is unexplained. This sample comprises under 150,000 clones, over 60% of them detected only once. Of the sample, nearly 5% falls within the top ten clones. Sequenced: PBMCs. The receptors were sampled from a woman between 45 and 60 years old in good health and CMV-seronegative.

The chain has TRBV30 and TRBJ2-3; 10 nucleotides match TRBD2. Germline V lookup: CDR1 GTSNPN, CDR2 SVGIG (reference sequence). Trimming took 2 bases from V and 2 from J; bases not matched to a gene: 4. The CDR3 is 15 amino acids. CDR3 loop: CAWSIAGGATDTQYF. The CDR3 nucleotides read TGTGCCTGGAGTATAGCGGGGGGAGCCACAGATACGCAGTATTTT.

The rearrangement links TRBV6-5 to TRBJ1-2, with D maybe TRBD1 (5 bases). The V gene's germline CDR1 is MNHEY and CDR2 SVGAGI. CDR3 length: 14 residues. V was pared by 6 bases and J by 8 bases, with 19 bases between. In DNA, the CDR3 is TGTGCCAGCAGCTCTCCGGGAGCAGGGACCGGCTACACCTTC. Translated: CASSSPGAGTGYTF.

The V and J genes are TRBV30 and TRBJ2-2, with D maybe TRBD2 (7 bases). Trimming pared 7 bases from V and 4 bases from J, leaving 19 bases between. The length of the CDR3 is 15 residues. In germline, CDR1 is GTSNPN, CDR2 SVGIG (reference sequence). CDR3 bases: TGTGCCTCCTGGGGAGGGGGTGTTAGCACCGGGGAGCTGTTTTTT. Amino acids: CASWGGGVSTGELFF.

The CDR3 loop is CASSLDRGRTYEQYF. CDR3 bases: TGTGCCAGCAGCTTGGACAGGGGGCGGACCTACGAGCAGTACTTC. The chain is built from TRBV5-4 and TRBJ2-7; 9 nucleotides match TRBD1. The junction had 3 bases not matched to a gene; V was cut back by 0 bases and J by 2 bases. The CDR3 runs 15 residues. Germline loops: CDR1 SGHNT, CDR2 YYREEE (reference sequence).

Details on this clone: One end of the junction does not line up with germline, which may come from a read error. CDR3 nucleotide sequence: TGTGCCAGCACGACAGGCATACTCTCCCACGAGCAGTACTTC. Translating it yields CASTTGILSHEQYF. This chain connects TRBV9 to TRBJ2-7; maybe TRBD1 (6 bases). Germline CDR1 and CDR2: SGDLS and YYNGEE. The CDR3 consists of 14 residues. Full variable domain (missing parts from reference TRBV9 and TRBJ2-7): DSGVTQTPKHLITATGQRVTLRCSPRSGDLSVYWYQQSLDQGLQFLIQYYNGEERAKGNILERFSAQQFPDLHSELNLSSLELGDSALYFCASTTGILSHEQYFGPGTRLTVT.

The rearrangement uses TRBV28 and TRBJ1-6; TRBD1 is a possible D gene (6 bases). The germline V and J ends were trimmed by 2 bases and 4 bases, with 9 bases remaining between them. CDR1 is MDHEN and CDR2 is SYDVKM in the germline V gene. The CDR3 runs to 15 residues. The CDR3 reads CASSLGTLYNSPLHF. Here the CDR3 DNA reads TGTGCCAGCAGTTTAGGGACACTTTATAATTCACCCCTCCACTTT.

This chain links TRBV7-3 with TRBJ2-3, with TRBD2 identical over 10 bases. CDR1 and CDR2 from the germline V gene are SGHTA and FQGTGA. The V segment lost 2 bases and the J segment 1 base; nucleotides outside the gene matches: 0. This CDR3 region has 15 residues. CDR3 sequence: CASSLLAGGTDTQYF. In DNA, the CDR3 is TGTGCCAGCAGCTTACTAGCGGGAGGCACAGATACGCAGTATTTT.

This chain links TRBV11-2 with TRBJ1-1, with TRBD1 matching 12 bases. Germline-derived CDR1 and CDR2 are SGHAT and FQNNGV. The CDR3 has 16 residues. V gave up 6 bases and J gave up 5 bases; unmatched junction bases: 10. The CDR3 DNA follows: TGTGCCAGCAGTAACCGGGACAGGGGGCGGTCGACTGAAGCTTTCTTT. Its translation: CASSNRDRGRSTEAFF.

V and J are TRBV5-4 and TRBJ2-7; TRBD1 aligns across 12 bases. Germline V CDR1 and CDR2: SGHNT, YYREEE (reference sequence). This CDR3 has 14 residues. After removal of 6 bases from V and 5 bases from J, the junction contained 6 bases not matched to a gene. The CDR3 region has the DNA TGTGCCAGCAAGCCGGGACAGGGGGCCAACGAGCAGTACTTC. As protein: CASKPGQGANEQYF.

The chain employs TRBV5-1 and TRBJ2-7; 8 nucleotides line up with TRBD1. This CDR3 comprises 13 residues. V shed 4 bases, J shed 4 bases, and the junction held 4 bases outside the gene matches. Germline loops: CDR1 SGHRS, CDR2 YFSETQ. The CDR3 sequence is CASSTGTGYEQYF. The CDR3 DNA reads TGCGCCAGCAGCACGGGGACAGGATACGAGCAGTACTTC.

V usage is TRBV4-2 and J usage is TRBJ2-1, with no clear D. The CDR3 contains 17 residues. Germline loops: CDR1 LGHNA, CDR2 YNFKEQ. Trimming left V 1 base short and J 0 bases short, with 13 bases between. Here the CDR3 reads CASSQGSRISSYNEQFF. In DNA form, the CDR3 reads TGTGCCAGCAGCCAAGGATCGCGAATTAGCTCCTACAATGAGCAGTTCTTC.

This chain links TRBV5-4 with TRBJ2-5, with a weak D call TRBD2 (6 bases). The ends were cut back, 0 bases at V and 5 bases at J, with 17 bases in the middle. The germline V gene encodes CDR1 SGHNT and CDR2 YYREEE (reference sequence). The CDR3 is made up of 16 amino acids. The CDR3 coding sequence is TGTGCCAGCAGCTTGGGATCGCAGGGAGGTGGCGAGACCCAGTACTTC. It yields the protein CASSLGSQGGGETQYF.

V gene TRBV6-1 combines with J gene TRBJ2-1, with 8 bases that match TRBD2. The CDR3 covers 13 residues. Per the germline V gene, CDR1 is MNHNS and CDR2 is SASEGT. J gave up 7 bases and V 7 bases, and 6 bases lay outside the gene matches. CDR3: CASTPGTRNEQFF. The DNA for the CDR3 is TGTGCCAGCACACCCGGGACTAGGAATGAGCAGTTCTTC.

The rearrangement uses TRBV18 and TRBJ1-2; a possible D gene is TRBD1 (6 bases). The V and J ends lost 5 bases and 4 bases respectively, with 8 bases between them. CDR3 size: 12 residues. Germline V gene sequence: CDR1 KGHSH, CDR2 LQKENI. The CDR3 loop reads CASSEGGYGYTF. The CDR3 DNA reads TGTGCCAGCTCAGAAGGGGGCTATGGCTACACCTTC.

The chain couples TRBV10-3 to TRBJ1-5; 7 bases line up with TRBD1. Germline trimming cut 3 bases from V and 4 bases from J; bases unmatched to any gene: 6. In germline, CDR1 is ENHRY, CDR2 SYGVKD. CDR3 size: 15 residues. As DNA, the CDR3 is TGTGCCATCAGTGAACCCGGGACAGAGAATCAGCCCCAGCATTTT. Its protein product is CAISEPGTENQPQHF.

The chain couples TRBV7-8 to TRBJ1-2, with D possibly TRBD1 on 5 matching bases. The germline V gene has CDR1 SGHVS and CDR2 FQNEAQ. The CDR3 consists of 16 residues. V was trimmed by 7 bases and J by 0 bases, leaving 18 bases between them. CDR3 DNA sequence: TGTGCCAGCACCTCAGGAGGGAGGGGAGCTAACTATGGCTACACCTTC. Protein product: CASTSGGRGANYGYTF.

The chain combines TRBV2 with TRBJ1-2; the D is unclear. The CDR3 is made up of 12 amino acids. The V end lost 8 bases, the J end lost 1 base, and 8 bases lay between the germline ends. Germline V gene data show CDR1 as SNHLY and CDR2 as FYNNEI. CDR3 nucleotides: TGTGCCAGCCGCGGTTTTAACTATGGCTACACCTTC. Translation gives CASRGFNYGYTF.

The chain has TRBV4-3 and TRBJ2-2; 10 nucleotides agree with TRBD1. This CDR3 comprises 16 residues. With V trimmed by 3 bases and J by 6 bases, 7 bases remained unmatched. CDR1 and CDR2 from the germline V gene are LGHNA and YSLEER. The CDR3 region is CASSQNRQGASGELFF. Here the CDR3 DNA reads TGCGCCAGCAGCCAGAATCGACAGGGGGCCTCCGGGGAGCTGTTTTTT.